This TCR beta chain was obtained from a study of spatial heterogeneity in lung cancer. Study overall: Strong correlation linked TCR transcript counts in tumor regions to a T cell module score derived from matched bulk RNA-seq. Study-level points and caveats: The numbers of ubiquitous and regional expanded TCRs correlated with ubiquitous and regional nonsynonymous mutations, respectively. Counts of expanded alpha and beta TCRs within tumors tracked the tumor nonsynonymous mutation count.

TCRdb reprocessed the 5' RACE reads via MiXCR and lists one record per CDR3 protein. This table has about 20,000 distinct CDR3 sequences, about a sixth appearing once. Indicated time point: sample taken at primary tumor resection. Patients with untreated early-stage non-small cell lung cancer, numbering 72, were the donors. This clonotype was counted many times. Its antigen is not identified. The sequenced sample was lung tumor tissue, obtained at surgery. This TCR was sampled from a female donor with early-stage non-small cell lung cancer.

CDR3 sequence: CSARDSTGSSYEQYF. CDR3 sequence (DNA): TGCAGTGCTAGAGATAGCACAGGCAGCTCCTACGAGCAGTACTTC. This chain uses TRBV20-1 with TRBJ2-7, with D perhaps TRBD1 (5 bases). The CDR3 is 15 amino acids. V shed 0 bases and J shed 0 bases, with 12 bases lying between them. Germline lookup yields CDR1 DFQATT and CDR2 SNEGSKA (reference sequence).